The clone carrying this TCR beta chain was picked up a small number of times. What it recognizes is unknown. TCRdb independently ran MiXCR on the reads; one entry per CDR3 protein. The repertoire holds fewer than 1,000,000 distinct CDR3 sequences, with approximately 32% as singletons. The record originates from a study of T cell repertoires in cytomegalovirus infection. Looking at the study overall: From public TCR beta signatures came an indication of both CMV infection and matching HLA type. Study-wide results and limits: Clonotype analysis showed dominance of the ex vivo response by HLA-C-restricted CMV-specific TCR beta clonotypes.

This CDR3 has 14 amino acids. Looked up from germline, CDR1 is LNHNV and CDR2 is YYDKDF (reference sequence). V shed 4 bases and J shed 6 bases, with 13 bases lying between them. The chain couples TRBV15 to TRBJ1-5; D is uncertain. This clonotype originated in a human donor in good health (CMV status not recorded). Some clones in this sample may be carry-over from other donors' samples. The input for sequencing was cultured CD8+ T cells from PBMCs, taken from culture after CMV antigen stimulation. The CDR3 bases are TGTGCCACCAGCAATCCAGGTGCAGGTCAGCCCCAGCATTTT. It yields the protein CATSNPGAGQPQHF.